This T cell receptor (beta chain) was sequenced in a study of T cells in Graves' hyperthyroidism and ophthalmopathy. A remark on this clonotype: Its antigen is currently unknown.

Individuals with ophthalmopathy presented a Clinical Activity Score of at least 3, a NOSPECS grade of at least 4 and a duration under 3 months. Regarding the study as a whole: Progression to ophthalmopathy was predicted a median of roughly 6.6 months early.

From RNA transcripts, TCR beta CDR3 regions were amplified. The primer set for the first-round RT-PCR of the TCR CDR3 was HTBI. TCRdb reanalysed the multiplex PCR reads using MiXCR and keeps one entry per CDR3 protein. The data show about 530,000 distinct CDR3 sequences, 15% to 20% seen once. The sequenced sample was blood. The sequence was collected from a young woman with Graves' ophthalmopathy.

For the CDR3, the DNA is TGTGCCAGCAAGAGAAGGGGACGAGATAATGAAAAACTGTTTTTT. Amino acids: CASKRRGRDNEKLFF. This chain connects TRBV27 to TRBJ1-4; weak D call: TRBD1 (5 bases). V was shortened by 7 bases and J by 4 bases, with 16 bases between the two germline ends. Germline CDR1 and CDR2: MNHEY and SMNVEV (reference sequence). The CDR3 runs to 15 residues.